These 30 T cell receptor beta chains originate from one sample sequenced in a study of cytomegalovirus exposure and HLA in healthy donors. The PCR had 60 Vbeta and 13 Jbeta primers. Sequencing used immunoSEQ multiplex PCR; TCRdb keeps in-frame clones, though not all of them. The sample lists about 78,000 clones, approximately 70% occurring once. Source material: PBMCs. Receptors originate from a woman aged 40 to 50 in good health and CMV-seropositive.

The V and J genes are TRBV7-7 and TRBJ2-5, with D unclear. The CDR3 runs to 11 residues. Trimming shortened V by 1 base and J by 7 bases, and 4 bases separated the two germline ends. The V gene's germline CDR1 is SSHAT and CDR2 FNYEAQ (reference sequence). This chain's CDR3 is CASSLGGTQYF. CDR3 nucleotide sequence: TGTGCCAGCAGCTTAGGCGGGACCCAGTACTTC.

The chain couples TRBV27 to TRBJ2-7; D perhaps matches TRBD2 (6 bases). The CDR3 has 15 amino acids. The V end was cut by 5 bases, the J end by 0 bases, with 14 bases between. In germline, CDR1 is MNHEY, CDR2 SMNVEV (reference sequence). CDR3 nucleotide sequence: TGTGCCAGCAGTCAATCCGGGACTGGCTCCTACGAGCAGTACTTC. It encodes CASSQSGTGSYEQYF.

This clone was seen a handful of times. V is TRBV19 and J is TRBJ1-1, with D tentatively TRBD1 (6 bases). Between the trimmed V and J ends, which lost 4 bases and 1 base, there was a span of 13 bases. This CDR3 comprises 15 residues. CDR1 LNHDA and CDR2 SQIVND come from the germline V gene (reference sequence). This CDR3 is CASSSSGTPNTEAFF. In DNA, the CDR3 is TGTGCCAGTAGTAGTTCCGGGACACCGAACACTGAAGCTTTCTTT.

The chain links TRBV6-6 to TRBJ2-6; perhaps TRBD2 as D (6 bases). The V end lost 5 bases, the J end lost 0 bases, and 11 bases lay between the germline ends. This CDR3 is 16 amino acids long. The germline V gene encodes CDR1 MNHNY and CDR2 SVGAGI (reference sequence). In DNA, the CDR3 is TGTGCCAGCAGTCAGGACGGGGGCTCTGGGGCCAACGTCCTGACTTTC. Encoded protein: CASSQDGGSGANVLTF.

The CDR3 sequence is CASSDGPHNTEAFF. In DNA form, the CDR3 reads TGTGCCAGCAGTGACGGGCCTCATAACACTGAAGCTTTCTTT. The V and J genes are TRBV6-4 and TRBJ1-1; D unresolved. There are 14 residues in the CDR3. The germline V gene has CDR1 MRHNA and CDR2 SNTAGT. Between the trimmed V and J ends, which lost 2 bases and 2 bases, there was a span of 9 bases.

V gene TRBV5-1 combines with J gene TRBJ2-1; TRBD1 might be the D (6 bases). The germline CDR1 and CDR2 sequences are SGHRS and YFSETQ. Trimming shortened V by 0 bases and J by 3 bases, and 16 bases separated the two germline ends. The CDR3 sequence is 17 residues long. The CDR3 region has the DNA TGCGCCAGCAGCTTGGCCAGGTTCCGGACAGACTACAATGAGCAGTTCTTC. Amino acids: CASSLARFRTDYNEQFF.

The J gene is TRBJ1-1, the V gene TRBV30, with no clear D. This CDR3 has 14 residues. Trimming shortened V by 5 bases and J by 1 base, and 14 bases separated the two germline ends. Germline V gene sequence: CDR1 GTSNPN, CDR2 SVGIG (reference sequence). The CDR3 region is CAWALYNRNTEAFF. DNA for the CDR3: TGTGCCTGGGCCCTCTACAACAGGAACACTGAAGCTTTCTTT.

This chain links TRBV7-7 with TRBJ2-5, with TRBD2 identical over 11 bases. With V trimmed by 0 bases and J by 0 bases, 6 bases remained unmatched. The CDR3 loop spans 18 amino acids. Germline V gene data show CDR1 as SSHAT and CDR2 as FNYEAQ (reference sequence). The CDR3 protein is CASSLAHFSGRDQETQYF. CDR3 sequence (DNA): TGTGCCAGCAGCTTAGCGCACTTTAGCGGGAGGGACCAAGAGACCCAGTACTTC.

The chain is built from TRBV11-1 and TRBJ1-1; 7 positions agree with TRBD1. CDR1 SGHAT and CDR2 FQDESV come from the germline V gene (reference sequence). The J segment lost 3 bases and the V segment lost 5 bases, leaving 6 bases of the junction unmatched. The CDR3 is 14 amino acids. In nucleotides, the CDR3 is TGTGCCAGCAGCCAAGGGGGCGCCGACACTGAAGCTTTCTTT. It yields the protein CASSQGGADTEAFF.

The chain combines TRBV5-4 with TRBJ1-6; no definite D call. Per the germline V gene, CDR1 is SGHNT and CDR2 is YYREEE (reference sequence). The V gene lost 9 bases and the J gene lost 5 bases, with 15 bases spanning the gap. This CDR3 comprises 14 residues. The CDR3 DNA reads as TGTGCCACCACTACGTTGGAGGATAATTCACCCCTCCACTTT. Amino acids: CATTTLEDNSPLHF. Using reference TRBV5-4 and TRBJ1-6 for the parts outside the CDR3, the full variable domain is ETGVTQSPTHLIKTRGQQVTLRCSSQSGHNTVSWYQQALGQGPQFIFQYYREEENGRGNFPPRFSGLQFPNYSSELNVNALELDDSALYLCATTTLEDNSPLHFGNGTRLTVT.

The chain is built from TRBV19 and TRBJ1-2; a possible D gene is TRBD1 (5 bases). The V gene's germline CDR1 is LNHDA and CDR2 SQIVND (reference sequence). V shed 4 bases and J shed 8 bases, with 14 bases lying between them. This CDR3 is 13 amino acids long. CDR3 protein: CASSRMQGDGYTF. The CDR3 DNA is TGTGCCAGTAGTAGGATGCAGGGTGACGGCTACACCTTC.

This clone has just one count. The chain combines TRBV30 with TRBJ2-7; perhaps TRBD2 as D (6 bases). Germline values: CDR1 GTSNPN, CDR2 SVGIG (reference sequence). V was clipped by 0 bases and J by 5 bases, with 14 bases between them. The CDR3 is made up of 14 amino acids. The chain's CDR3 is CAWSVVRGGDEQYF. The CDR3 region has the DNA TGTGCCTGGAGTGTGGTCCGGGGAGGAGACGAGCAGTACTTC.

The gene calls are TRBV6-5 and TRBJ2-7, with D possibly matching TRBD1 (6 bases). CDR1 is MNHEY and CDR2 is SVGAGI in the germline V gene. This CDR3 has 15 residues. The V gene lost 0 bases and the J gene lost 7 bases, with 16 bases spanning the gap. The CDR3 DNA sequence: TGTGCCAGCAGTTACTCCCGTCAGGGGACGGGGGAGCAGTACTTC. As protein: CASSYSRQGTGEQYF.

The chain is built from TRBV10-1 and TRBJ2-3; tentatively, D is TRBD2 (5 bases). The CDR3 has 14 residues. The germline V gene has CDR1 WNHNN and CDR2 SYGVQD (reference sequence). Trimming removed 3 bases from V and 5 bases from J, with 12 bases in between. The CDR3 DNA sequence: TGCGCCAGCAGTGATGAGGGTTCATTAGATACGCAGTATTTT. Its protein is CASSDEGSLDTQYF.

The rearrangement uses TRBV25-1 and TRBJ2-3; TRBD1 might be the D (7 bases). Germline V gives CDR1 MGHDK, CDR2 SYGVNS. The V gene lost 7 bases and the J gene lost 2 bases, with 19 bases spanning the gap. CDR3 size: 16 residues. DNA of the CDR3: TGTGCCAGCATCCCCCAAGGCGGGACAGACACAGATACGCAGTATTTT. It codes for CASIPQGGTDTDTQYF.

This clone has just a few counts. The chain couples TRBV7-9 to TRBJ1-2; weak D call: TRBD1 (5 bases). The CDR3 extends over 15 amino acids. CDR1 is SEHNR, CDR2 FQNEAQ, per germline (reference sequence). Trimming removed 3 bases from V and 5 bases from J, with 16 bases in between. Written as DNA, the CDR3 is TGTGCCAGCAGCTTCGAGGCAGGGAAAGAATATGGCTACACCTTC. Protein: CASSFEAGKEYGYTF. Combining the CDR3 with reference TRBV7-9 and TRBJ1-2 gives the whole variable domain DTGVSQNPRHKITKRGQNVTFRCDPISEHNRLYWYRQTLGQGPEFLTYFQNEAQLEKSRLLSDRFSAERPKGSFSTLEIQRTEQGDSAMYLCASSFEAGKEYGYTFGSGTRLTVV.

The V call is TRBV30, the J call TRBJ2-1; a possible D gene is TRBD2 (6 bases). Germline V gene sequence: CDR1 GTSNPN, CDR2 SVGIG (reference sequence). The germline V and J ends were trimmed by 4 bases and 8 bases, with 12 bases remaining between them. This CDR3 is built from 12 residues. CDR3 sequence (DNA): TGTGCCTGGAACCCCAGCGGGCATGAGCAGTTCTTC. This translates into CAWNPSGHEQFF.

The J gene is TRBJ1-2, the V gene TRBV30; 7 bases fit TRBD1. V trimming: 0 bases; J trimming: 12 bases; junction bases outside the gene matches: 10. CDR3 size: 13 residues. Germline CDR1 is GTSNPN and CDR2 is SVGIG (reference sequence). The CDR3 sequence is CAWSVLDRPSDTF. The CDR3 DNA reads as TGTGCCTGGAGTGTACTGGACAGGCCGAGCGACACCTTC. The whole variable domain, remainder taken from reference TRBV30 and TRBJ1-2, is SQTIHQWPATLVQPVGSPLSLECTVEGTSNPNLYWYRQAAGRGLQLLFYSVGIGQISSEVPQNLSASRPQDRQFILSSKKLLLSDSGFYLCAWSVLDRPSDTFGSGTRLTVV.

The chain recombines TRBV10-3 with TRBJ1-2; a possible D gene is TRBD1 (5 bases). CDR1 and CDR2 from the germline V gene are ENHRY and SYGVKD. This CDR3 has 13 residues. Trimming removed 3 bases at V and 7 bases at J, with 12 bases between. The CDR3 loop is CAISDGGGAGYTF. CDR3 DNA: TGTGCCATCAGTGATGGGGGAGGTGCTGGCTACACCTTC.

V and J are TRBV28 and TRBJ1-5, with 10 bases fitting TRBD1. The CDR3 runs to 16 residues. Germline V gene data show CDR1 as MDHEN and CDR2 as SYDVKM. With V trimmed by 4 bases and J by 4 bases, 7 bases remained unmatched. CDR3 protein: CASSYTPGQGNQPQHF. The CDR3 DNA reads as TGTGCCAGCAGTTATACCCCGGGACAGGGGAATCAGCCCCAGCATTTT.

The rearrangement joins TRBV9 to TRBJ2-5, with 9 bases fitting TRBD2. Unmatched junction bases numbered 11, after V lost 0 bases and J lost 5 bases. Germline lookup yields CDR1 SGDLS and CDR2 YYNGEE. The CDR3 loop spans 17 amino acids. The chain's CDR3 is CASSVGSAGGALETQYF. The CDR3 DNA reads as TGTGCCAGCAGCGTAGGTTCGGCGGGGGGGGCTCTGGAGACCCAGTACTTC.

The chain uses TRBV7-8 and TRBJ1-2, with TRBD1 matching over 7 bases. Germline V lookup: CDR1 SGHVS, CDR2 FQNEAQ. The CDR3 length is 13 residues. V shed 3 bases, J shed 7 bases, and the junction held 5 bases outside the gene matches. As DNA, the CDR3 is TGTGCCAGCAGCTTGGTCCAGGGGGGTGGCTACACCTTC. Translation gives CASSLVQGGGYTF.

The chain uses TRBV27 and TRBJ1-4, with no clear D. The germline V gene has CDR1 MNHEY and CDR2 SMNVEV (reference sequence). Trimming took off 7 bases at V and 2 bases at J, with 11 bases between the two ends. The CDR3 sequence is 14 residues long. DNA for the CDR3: TGTGCCAGCACCAGCGGGTCTACTAATGAAAAACTGTTTTTT. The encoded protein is CASTSGSTNEKLFF.

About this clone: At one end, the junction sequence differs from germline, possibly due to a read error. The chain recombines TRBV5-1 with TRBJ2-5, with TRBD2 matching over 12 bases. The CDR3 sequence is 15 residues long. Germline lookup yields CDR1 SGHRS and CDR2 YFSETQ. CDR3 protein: CASSLVLAGGETQYF. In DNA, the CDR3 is TGTGCCAGCAGCTTGGTACTAGCGGGAGGAGAGACCCAGTACTTC.

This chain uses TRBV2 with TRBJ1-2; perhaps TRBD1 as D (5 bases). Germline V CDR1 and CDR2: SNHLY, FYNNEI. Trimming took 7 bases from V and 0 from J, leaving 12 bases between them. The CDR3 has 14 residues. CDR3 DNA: TGTGCCAGCATGGGGGGAGTCTCTAACTATGGCTACACCTTC. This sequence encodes CASMGGVSNYGYTF. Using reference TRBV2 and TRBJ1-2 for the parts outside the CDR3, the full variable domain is EPEVTQTPSHQVTQMGQEVILRCVPISNHLYFYWYRQILGQKVEFLVSFYNNEISEKSEIFDDQFSVERPDGSNFTLKIRSTKLEDSAMYFCASMGGVSNYGYTFGSGTRLTVV.

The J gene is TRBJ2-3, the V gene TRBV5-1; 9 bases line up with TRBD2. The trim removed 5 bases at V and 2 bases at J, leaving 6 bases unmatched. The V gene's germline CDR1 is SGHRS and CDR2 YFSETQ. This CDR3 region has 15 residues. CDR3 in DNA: TGCGCCAGCAGGGATCTAGCGGGGATCACAGATACGCAGTATTTT. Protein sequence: CASRDLAGITDTQYF.

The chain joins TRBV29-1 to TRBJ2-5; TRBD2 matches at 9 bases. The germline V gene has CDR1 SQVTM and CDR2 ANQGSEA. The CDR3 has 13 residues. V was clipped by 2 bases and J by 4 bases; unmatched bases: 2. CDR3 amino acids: CSVEQLAGETQYF. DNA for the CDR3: TGCAGCGTTGAACAACTAGCGGGAGAGACCCAGTACTTC.

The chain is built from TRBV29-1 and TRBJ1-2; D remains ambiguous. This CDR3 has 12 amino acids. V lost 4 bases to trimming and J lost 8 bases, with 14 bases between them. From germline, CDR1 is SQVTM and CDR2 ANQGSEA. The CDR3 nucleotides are TGCAGCGTTGGCGAGCAAGAAAGCGGCTACACCTTC. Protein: CSVGEQESGYTF.

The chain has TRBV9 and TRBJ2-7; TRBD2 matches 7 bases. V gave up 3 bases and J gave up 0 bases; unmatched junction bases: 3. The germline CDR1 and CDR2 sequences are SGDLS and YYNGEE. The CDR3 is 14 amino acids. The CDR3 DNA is TGTGCCAGCAGCGAGAGCGGGGCCTCCTACGAGCAGTACTTC. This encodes CASSESGASYEQYF.

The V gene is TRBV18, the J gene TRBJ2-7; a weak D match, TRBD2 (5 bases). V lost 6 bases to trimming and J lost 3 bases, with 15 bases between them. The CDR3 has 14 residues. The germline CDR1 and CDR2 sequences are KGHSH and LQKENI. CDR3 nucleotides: TGTGCCAGCTCGAGGGATCGTGGGGACTACGAGCAGTACTTC. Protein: CASSRDRGDYEQYF.